What follows are 12 T cell receptor beta chains derived from one specimen sequenced in a study of shared clonotypes between healthy human individuals. The protocol was immunoSEQ multiplex PCR, while the TCRdb copy is restricted to in-frame clones and leaves out a portion. The data show 2,100,000 or so clones, with approximately 96% seen just once and less than 0.15% held by the top ten. Sequencing used naive CD4+ T cells sorted from blood. The subset denotes: CD45RA+ positively selected. The receptors were sampled from a man in his late teens or twenties in good health.

V and J are TRBV5-1 and TRBJ2-1; tentative D call: TRBD2 (5 bases). Germline CDR1 reads SGHRS; CDR2 reads YFSETQ. V lost 1 base and J 6 bases, leaving 14 bases between the germline ends. CDR3 length: 15 amino acids. CDR3 residues: CASSLSSGGGNEQFF. CDR3 DNA: TGCGCCAGCAGCTTGAGTTCCGGTGGAGGCAATGAGCAGTTCTTC.

The CDR3 DNA follows: TGTGCCAGAATACGTCCGACCTATAATTCACCCCTCCACTTT. Protein: CARIRPTYNSPLHF. This rearrangement joins TRBV5-3 to TRBJ1-6, with D unclear. TRBV5-3 is noted as an ORF with a role that remains uncertain. The CDR3 is 14 residues long. V was trimmed by 6 bases and J by 2 bases, leaving 9 bases between them.

This clone was detected only once. V and J are TRBV30 and TRBJ2-5; tentative D call: TRBD1 (5 bases). Germline CDR1 reads GTSNPN; CDR2 reads SVGIG (reference sequence). This CDR3 has 15 amino acids. Trimming pared 0 bases from V and 5 bases from J, leaving 16 bases between. CDR3 in amino acids: CAWSVLNKGRETQYF. DNA for the CDR3: TGTGCCTGGAGTGTACTAAATAAGGGGCGGGAGACCCAGTACTTC.

V is TRBV5-1 and J is TRBJ2-1; 7 bases agree with TRBD1. In germline, CDR1 is SGHRS, CDR2 YFSETQ. The trim removed 0 bases at V and 2 bases at J, leaving 5 bases unmatched. The CDR3 loop spans 16 amino acids. The CDR3 region has the DNA TGCGCCAGCAGCTTGGTGACAGGGAAGACCTACAATGAGCAGTTCTTC. Translated, it gives CASSLVTGKTYNEQFF.

J is TRBJ2-4 and V is TRBV18, with D maybe TRBD1 (6 bases). The CDR3 is 14 residues long. Germline values: CDR1 KGHSH, CDR2 LQKENI. V lost 3 bases to trimming and J lost 5 bases, with 11 bases between them. The CDR3 is CASSPGPGENIQYF. The CDR3 coding sequence is TGTGCCAGCTCACCGGGCCCAGGGGAAAACATTCAGTACTTC.

A single count supports this clone. This CDR3 reads CASSKSLRGAFYGYTF. CDR3 nucleotide sequence: TGTGCCAGCAGCAAATCGTTAAGGGGGGCATTCTATGGCTACACCTTC. The chain joins TRBV21-1 to TRBJ1-2. TRBV21-1 corresponds to a pseudogene. There are 16 residues in the CDR3.

The chain recombines TRBV6-6 with TRBJ2-7, with 9 nucleotides matching TRBD1. V shed 0 bases and J 2 bases; nucleotides not matched to a gene: 2. From germline, CDR1 is MNHNY and CDR2 SVGAGI (reference sequence). CDR3 length: 15 residues. CDR3 protein: CASSYSGQGTYEQYF. Written as DNA, the CDR3 is TGTGCCAGCAGTTACTCTGGACAGGGGACCTACGAGCAGTACTTC.

This chain joins TRBV6-5 and TRBJ1-2; 9 bases agree with TRBD1. Germline assignment: CDR1 MNHEY and CDR2 SVGAGI. Germline trimming cut 4 bases from V and 4 bases from J; bases unmatched to any gene: 10. The length of the CDR3 is 16 residues. Here the CDR3 DNA reads TGTGCCAGCAGTTCCCGTACAGGGGGCTCGGGCTATGGCTACACCTTC. Its protein product is CASSSRTGGSGYGYTF.

The rearrangement joins TRBV5-1 to TRBJ1-1; D remains ambiguous. Trimming pared 6 bases from V and 4 bases from J, leaving 16 bases between. The CDR3 loop spans 14 amino acids. Germline V gene lookup returns CDR1 SGHRS and CDR2 YFSETQ. CDR3 in amino acids: CASTPSGGSTEAFF. As DNA, the CDR3 is TGCGCCAGCACCCCTTCGGGAGGGAGCACTGAAGCTTTCTTT.

In this sample, this clone turned up once. The sample has other DNA sequences that encode this CDR3 too. V and J are TRBV9 and TRBJ2-3; D is unclear. The germline V and J ends were trimmed by 4 bases and 4 bases, with 7 bases remaining between them. Germline CDR1 is SGDLS and CDR2 is YYNGEE. The CDR3 totals 12 residues. CDR3 sequence reads: CASSPTSDTQYF. For the CDR3, the DNA is TGTGCCAGCAGCCCTACCTCAGATACGCAGTATTTT.

The chain couples TRBV10-3 to TRBJ1-4; 8 positions agree with TRBD1. The CDR3 spans 14 residues. Germline V gives CDR1 ENHRY, CDR2 SYGVKD. The V and J ends lost 4 bases and 7 bases, in that order; junction bases with no gene match: 5. DNA for the CDR3: TGTGCCATCAGTGGAGGCGGGACAGGTGAAAAACTGTTTTTT. Translating it yields CAISGGGTGEKLFF.

The chain joins TRBV7-2 to TRBJ1-4; no definite D call. Germline loops: CDR1 SGHTA, CDR2 FQGNSA. The V and J ends lost 5 bases and 0 bases respectively, with 10 bases between them. The CDR3 has 15 amino acids. The CDR3 reads CASSGRAATNEKLFF. The CDR3 coding sequence is TGTGCCAGCAGCGGCCGGGCCGCAACTAATGAAAAACTGTTTTTT.